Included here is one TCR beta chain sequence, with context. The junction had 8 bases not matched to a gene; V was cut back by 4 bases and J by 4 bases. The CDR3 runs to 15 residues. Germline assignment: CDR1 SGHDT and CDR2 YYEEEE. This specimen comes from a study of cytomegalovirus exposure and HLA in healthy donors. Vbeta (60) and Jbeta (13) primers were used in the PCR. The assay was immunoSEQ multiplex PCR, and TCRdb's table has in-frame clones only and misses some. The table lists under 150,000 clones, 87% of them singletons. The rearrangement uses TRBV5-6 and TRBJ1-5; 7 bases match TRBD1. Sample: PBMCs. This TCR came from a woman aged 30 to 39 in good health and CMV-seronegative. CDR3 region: CASSLGGLGNQPQHF. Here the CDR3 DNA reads TGTGCCAGCAGCCTAGGGGGCCTAGGGAATCAGCCCCAGCATTTT.